These 28 T cell receptor beta chains share one sample of origin, sequenced in a study of T-cell memory formation after mild COVID-19. TCRdb called the 5' RACE reads again in MiXCR, with one record for every CDR3 protein. The table includes 500,000 to 600,000 distinct CDR3 sequences, roughly 17% detected once. The sequenced material came from PBMCs or a T cell subset sorted from them (not recorded which). These receptor sequences come from an adult woman who had mild COVID-19 (a few samples of this study predate the infection). Cell type and time point are not known.

The chain carries TRBV6-2 or TRBV6-3 and TRBJ2-1; D not resolved. Germline loops: CDR1 MNHEY, CDR2 SVGEGT. V dropped 2 bases and J dropped 0 bases, with 17 bases sitting between them. The CDR3 runs 18 residues. CDR3 sequence reads: CASSYPKQLGDSYNEQFF. CDR3 DNA: TGTGCCAGCAGTTACCCGAAACAGCTAGGTGACTCCTACAATGAGCAGTTCTTC.

The chain joins TRBV5-1 to TRBJ2-7; 10 bases line up with TRBD2. The J segment lost 5 bases and the V segment lost 0 bases, leaving 5 bases of the junction unmatched. Per germline, CDR1 SGHRS and CDR2 YFSETQ. CDR3 length: 15 amino acids. DNA of the CDR3: TGCGCCAGCAGCTTGGAGGCTAGCGGGAGTAACGAGCAGTACTTC. Protein product: CASSLEASGSNEQYF.

In this sample, this clonotype turned up a few times. The rearrangement links TRBV14 to TRBJ2-1; D may be TRBD1 (6 bases). Germline-derived CDR1 and CDR2 are SGHDN and FVKESK. CDR3 size: 15 residues. Trimming pared 5 bases from V and 0 bases from J, leaving 11 bases between. The CDR3 sequence is CASSLLTGSYNEQFF. In DNA, the CDR3 is TGTGCCAGCAGCTTACTGACAGGCTCCTACAATGAGCAGTTCTTC.

Written as DNA, the CDR3 is TGTGCCAGCAGTTACGGGGCTGAAGAGACCCAGTACTTC. Encoded protein: CASSYGAEETQYF. V usage is TRBV6-2 or TRBV6-3 and J usage is TRBJ2-5; D possibly corresponds to TRBD1 (5 bases). In germline, CDR1 is MNHEY, CDR2 SVGEGT. V lost 2 bases to trimming and J lost 3 bases, with 7 bases between them. The CDR3 is made up of 13 amino acids.

V gene TRBV18 combines with J gene TRBJ1-1, with D perhaps TRBD1 (5 bases). The CDR3 is 16 amino acids. The V end was cut by 0 bases, the J end by 1 base, with 12 bases between. Germline assignment: CDR1 KGHSH and CDR2 LQKENI. CDR3 nucleotide sequence: TGTGCCAGCTCACCACCGGGGCTCAAAGGGAACACTGAAGCTTTCTTT. As protein: CASSPPGLKGNTEAFF.

CDR3 DNA: TGTGCCAGCAGCTTCACTAGCGCGAGCACAGATACGCAGTATTTT. This encodes CASSFTSASTDTQYF. The V gene is TRBV7-6, the J gene TRBJ2-3, with TRBD2 matching 7 bases. Germline assignment: CDR1 SGHVS and CDR2 FNYEAQ. This CDR3 is built from 15 residues. Trimming at V came to 3 bases and at J to 0 bases, leaving 3 bases not matched to a gene.

The rearrangement uses TRBV5-1 and TRBJ2-3; D is uncertain. V lost 4 bases and J lost 6, with 12 bases in between. Per the germline V gene, CDR1 is SGHRS and CDR2 is YFSETQ. The CDR3 runs to 13 residues. CDR3 sequence: CASSHRSADTQYF. The CDR3, as DNA: TGCGCCAGCAGCCACCGGAGCGCGGATACGCAGTATTTT.

The chain uses TRBV20-1 and TRBJ1-1, with 7 bases matching TRBD1. There are 15 residues in the CDR3. CDR1 is DFQATT and CDR2 is SNEGSKA in the germline V gene (reference sequence). Trimming cost V 3 bases and J 0 bases; bases outside gene matches: 7. The CDR3 reads CSARARQGMNTEAFF. The CDR3 DNA reads TGCAGTGCTAGGGCCCGACAGGGAATGAACACTGAAGCTTTCTTT.

This clonotype appeared a few times. The CDR3 sequence is CASSIQRGITKTYNEQFF. Here the CDR3 DNA reads TGTGCCAGCAGCATACAGCGGGGGATAACCAAGACCTACAATGAGCAGTTCTTC. The V gene is TRBV7-8, the J gene TRBJ2-1; 8 nucleotides match TRBD2. The CDR3 sequence is 18 residues long. Germline V CDR1 and CDR2: SGHVS, FQNEAQ. Trimming removed 5 bases from V and 2 bases from J; junction bases left unmatched: 14.

Only a few counts were recorded for this clonotype. V and J are TRBV6-6 and TRBJ2-7; tentatively, D is TRBD1 (5 bases). The V gene's germline CDR1 is MNHNY and CDR2 SVGAGI (reference sequence). Trimming took off 5 bases at V and 4 bases at J, with 12 bases between the two ends. The CDR3 is 13 amino acids. This CDR3 reads CASSQPRAYEQYF. In DNA, the CDR3 is TGTGCCAGCAGTCAACCCAGGGCGTACGAGCAGTACTTC.

J is TRBJ2-3 and V is TRBV5-4; possible D gene TRBD2, 5 bases. V lost 0 bases and J 3 bases, leaving 14 bases between the germline ends. Germline CDR1 reads SGHNT; CDR2 reads YYREEE (reference sequence). This CDR3 comprises 16 residues. The DNA of the CDR3 is TGTGCCAGCAGCTTGGTTGTGGCGCGAGGGACAGATACGCAGTATTTT. Its protein product is CASSLVVARGTDTQYF. Full variable domain (outside the CDR3, taken from reference TRBV5-4 and TRBJ2-3): ETGVTQSPTHLIKTRGQQVTLRCSSQSGHNTVSWYQQALGQGPQFIFQYYREEENGRGNFPPRFSGLQFPNYSSELNVNALELDDSALYLCASSLVVARGTDTQYFGPGTRLTVL.

The V call is TRBV29-1, the J call TRBJ2-2; TRBD2 is a possible D gene (5 bases). V dropped 6 bases and J dropped 3 bases, with 14 bases sitting between them. CDR1 and CDR2 (germline): SQVTM, ANQGSEA. The CDR3 runs to 14 residues. In DNA, the CDR3 is TGCAGCGTCCGCGGCGCGGAGGACACCGGGGAGCTGTTTTTT. Translated: CSVRGAEDTGELFF.

The V and J genes are TRBV4-1 and TRBJ1-1; D gene unclear. This CDR3 has 12 amino acids. The V end lost 3 bases, the J end lost 4 bases, and 6 bases lay between the germline ends. Germline lookup yields CDR1 MGHRA and CDR2 YSYEKL. The CDR3 protein is CASSQGFTEAFF. The CDR3 DNA sequence: TGCGCCAGCAGCCAGGGGTTCACTGAAGCTTTCTTT.

This clonotype appeared many times. V usage is TRBV24-1 and J usage is TRBJ2-2; no definite D call. The CDR3 loop spans 16 amino acids. Germline V CDR1 and CDR2: KGHDR, SFDVKD. V shed 4 bases and J shed 1 base, with 12 bases lying between them. The CDR3 region has the DNA TGTGCCACCAGTGACAAAATGACGGTGAACACCGGGGAGCTGTTTTTT. Translating gives CATSDKMTVNTGELFF.

The chain uses TRBV7-8 and TRBJ2-7, with 16 bases aligning to TRBD2. The CDR3 is made up of 17 amino acids. The ends lost 4 bases at V and 0 bases at J; junction bases unmatched: 3. The germline V gene encodes CDR1 SGHVS and CDR2 FQNEAQ. CDR3 region: CASSWGLAGGSSYEQYF. DNA of the CDR3: TGTGCCAGCAGCTGGGGACTAGCGGGGGGGAGCTCCTACGAGCAGTACTTC.

The table lists this clonotype with many counts. A read error may account for a junction end that differs from germline. The chain couples TRBV7-9 to TRBJ2-2; 11 bases fit TRBD1. The V gene's germline CDR1 is SEHNR and CDR2 FQNEAQ (reference sequence). The CDR3 sequence is 16 residues long. CDR3 region: CASSPGQGANTGELFF. CDR3 nucleotide sequence: TGCGCCAGCAGCCCGGGACAGGGGGCGAACACCGGGGAGCTGTTTTTT.

The chain has TRBV4-3 and TRBJ2-7; D gene ambiguous. Per germline, CDR1 LGHNA and CDR2 YSLEER. The CDR3 extends over 15 amino acids. V was pared by 1 base and J by 4 bases, with 14 bases between. CDR3 sequence: CASSQGPTSEYEQYF. The CDR3, as DNA: TGCGCCAGCAGCCAAGGACCGACCTCCGAATACGAGCAGTACTTC.

This clonotype was seen a handful of times. The chain recombines TRBV5-1 with TRBJ2-1, with 10 bases that match TRBD1. Germline V lookup: CDR1 SGHRS, CDR2 YFSETQ. The CDR3 consists of 15 residues. Losses at the gene ends were 4 bases for V and 9 bases for J; bases not matched to a gene: 10. The CDR3 sequence: CASSRTRDRGGEQFF. The CDR3 DNA reads as TGCGCCAGCAGCCGAACCCGGGACAGGGGTGGTGAGCAGTTCTTC.

Many counts were recorded for this clonotype. The V call is TRBV4-2, the J call TRBJ2-3; possibly TRBD2 for D (6 bases). CDR1 is LGHNA, CDR2 YNFKEQ, per germline. V lost 4 bases and J 3 bases, leaving 17 bases between the germline ends. The CDR3 loop spans 16 amino acids. CDR3 bases: TGTGCCAGCAGCCTTTTAGCGGTTGGGACGACAGATACGCAGTATTTT. It codes for CASSLLAVGTTDTQYF.

J is TRBJ2-1 and V is TRBV2, with 13 bases fitting TRBD2. V lost 7 bases and J lost 1; bases outside the gene matches: 7. The CDR3 loop spans 17 amino acids. The V gene's germline CDR1 is SNHLY and CDR2 FYNNEI. The CDR3, as DNA: TGTGCCAGCAACCTCCGGACTAGCGGGAGTTCCTACAATGAGCAGTTCTTC. It translates to CASNLRTSGSSYNEQFF.

This chain joins TRBV29-1 and TRBJ2-4; no clear D. V was cut by 4 bases and J by 2 bases, with 6 bases left in between. The CDR3 is made up of 12 amino acids. CDR1 is SQVTM, CDR2 ANQGSEA, per germline. CDR3 bases: TGCAGCGTTGGGTCGACCAAAAACATTCAGTACTTC. Residues: CSVGSTKNIQYF. The whole variable domain, remainder taken from reference TRBV29-1 and TRBJ2-4, is SAVISQKPSRDICQRGTSLTIQCQVDSQVTMMFWYRQQPGQSLTLIATANQGSEATYESGFVIDKFPISRPNLTFSTLTVSNMSPEDSSIYLCSVGSTKNIQYFGAGTRLSVL.

This clonotype was detected a few times. J is TRBJ2-2 and V is TRBV12-3 or TRBV12-4, with TRBD2 matching over 9 bases. V trimming: 3 bases; J trimming: 6 bases; junction bases outside the gene matches: 8. CDR3 length: 16 residues. CDR3 protein: CASSLSGREGPGELFF. The CDR3 region has the DNA TGTGCCAGCAGTTTGTCCGGGCGGGAGGGCCCCGGGGAGCTGTTTTTT.

A few counts support this clonotype. The chain employs TRBV29-1 and TRBJ1-2; D not certain. The V end lost 4 bases, the J end lost 4 bases, and 7 bases lay between the germline ends. Germline loops: CDR1 SQVTM, CDR2 ANQGSEA. The CDR3 runs to 11 residues. The CDR3 DNA is TGCAGCGTTGGGGCTACCTATGGCTACACCTTC. Protein: CSVGATYGYTF.

The genes are TRBV5-1 and TRBJ1-1; D remains ambiguous. Deletions cut 0 bases from V and 5 bases from J, with 11 bases between. The CDR3 length is 14 residues. The germline V gene has CDR1 SGHRS and CDR2 YFSETQ. The DNA of the CDR3 is TGCGCCAGCAGCTTGGGTGGGAAGGGAACTGAAGCTTTCTTT. It is translated as CASSLGGKGTEAFF.

This clonotype was observed a few times. Here the CDR3 reads CASSLGSVGTDTQYF. CDR3 in DNA: TGTGCCAGCAGCTTGGGGAGTGTCGGCACAGATACGCAGTATTTT. This chain uses TRBV5-6 with TRBJ2-3; no reliable D call. Trimming took 0 bases from V and 1 from J, leaving 9 bases between them. CDR3 length equals 15 residues. Germline V gene data show CDR1 as SGHDT and CDR2 as YYEEEE.

This clonotype came up a few times. The V and J genes are TRBV5-1 and TRBJ2-4, with D possibly matching TRBD1 (5 bases). The CDR3 extends over 14 amino acids. Trimming pared 1 base from V and 0 bases from J, leaving 5 bases between. Germline V CDR1 and CDR2: SGHRS, YFSETQ. Written as DNA, the CDR3 is TGCGCCAGCAGCTTGACAGGAGCCAAAAACATTCAGTACTTC. Translation: CASSLTGAKNIQYF.

The chain links TRBV6-1 to TRBJ2-1; 7 nucleotides match TRBD1. V trimming: 7 bases; J trimming: 9 bases; junction bases outside the gene matches: 12. Per germline, CDR1 MNHNS and CDR2 SASEGT. The CDR3 extends over 14 amino acids. The DNA of the CDR3 is TGTGCCAGCATAACGGGACAGACTTTTGGTGAGCAGTTCTTC. This sequence encodes CASITGQTFGEQFF.

The chain has TRBV7-3 and TRBJ2-1; unclear D gene. The germline CDR1 and CDR2 sequences are SGHTA and FQGTGA. The V end lost 3 bases, the J end lost 8 bases, and 11 bases lay between the germline ends. CDR3 length: 13 residues. The CDR3 DNA follows: TGTGCCAGCAGCTTTAGTCCCAAGGATGAGCAGTTCTTC. It codes for CASSFSPKDEQFF.